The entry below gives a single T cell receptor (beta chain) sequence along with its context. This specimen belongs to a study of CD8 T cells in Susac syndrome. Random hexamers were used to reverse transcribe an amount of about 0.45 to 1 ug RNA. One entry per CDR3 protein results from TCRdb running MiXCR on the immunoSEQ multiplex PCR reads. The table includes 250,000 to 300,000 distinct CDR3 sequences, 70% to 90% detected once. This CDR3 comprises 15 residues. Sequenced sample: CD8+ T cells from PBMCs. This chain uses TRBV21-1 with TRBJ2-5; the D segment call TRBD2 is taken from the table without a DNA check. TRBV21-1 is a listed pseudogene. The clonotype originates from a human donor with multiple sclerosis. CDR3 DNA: TGTGCCAGCAGCAAGAACTCACTCCCCGCCGAGACCCAGTACTTC. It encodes CASSKNSLPAETQYF.